This TCR beta chain was sequenced for a study of CD4 T cells in relation to SARS-CoV-2 and coronaviruses. Background on the study: ViraFEST: approximately eleven-day antigen culture of PBMCs, then TCR beta CDR3 sequencing.

Profiling relied on immunoSEQ multiplex PCR, and the TCRdb table lists in-frame clones only, not all of them. The sample includes 15,000 to 20,000 clones, more than 75% of them seen just once. This clone appeared a single time. Its target is unknown. Before the COVID-19 pandemic, during about 2010-2019, CD4+ T cells were taken from unexposed donors. After less than 11 days of culture, CD4+ T cells were isolated. On days 3 and 7, cultures got half fresh IL-2 medium. Trimming cost V 1 base and J 0 bases, with 10 bases left between them. The CDR3 has 15 amino acids. Germline V gene data show CDR1 as LGHNA and CDR2 as YNFKEQ.

The chain is built from TRBV4-2 and TRBJ2-7; the D gene is possibly TRBD2 (5 bases). The material sequenced was CD4+ T cells from PBMCs, cultured in vitro. The TCR was taken from a human donor in good health. Here the CDR3 reads CASSQVTGSSYEQYF. The CDR3 nucleotides read TGTGCCAGCAGCCAAGTGACGGGGAGCTCCTACGAGCAGTACTTC.